What follows are 21 T cell receptor beta chains derived from one specimen sequenced in a study of metastatic and nonmetastatic thyroid tumors. Until they underwent thyroid surgery, no patient had received any treatment. TCRdb re-called the PCR reads with MiXCR. The data show some 15,000 clones, under 30% seen once. Sequencing was performed on adjacent normal tissue. These receptor sequences come from a female donor with papillary thyroid cancer or a benign thyroid nodule (not recorded which). Some clones in this sample may be carry-over from other donors' samples.

The rearrangement links TRBV7-3 to TRBJ2-5, with TRBD2 matching 8 bases. V lost 5 bases, J lost 2 bases, and 4 bases stayed unmatched. The germline CDR1 and CDR2 sequences are SGHTA and FQGTGA. This CDR3 spans 14 amino acids. DNA for the CDR3: TGTGCCAGCAGCCCCGGGGGGGGACAAGAGACCCAGTACTTC. Translation: CASSPGGGQETQYF. Using reference TRBV7-3 and TRBJ2-5 for the parts outside the CDR3, the full variable domain is GAGVSQTPSNKVTEKGKYVELRCDPISGHTALYWYRQSLGQGPEFLIYFQGTGAADDSGLPNDRFFAVRPEGSVSTLKIQRTERGDSAVYLCASSPGGGQETQYFGPGTRLLVL.

By its share, this clone is medium-sized (0.01 to 0.1%). This rearrangement joins TRBV5-5 to TRBJ2-1; D call uncertain. This CDR3 has 16 residues. Germline-derived CDR1 and CDR2 are SGHKS and YYEKEE (reference sequence). Trimming took 1 base from V and 5 from J, leaving 16 bases between them. DNA of the CDR3: TGTGCCAGCAGCTTGAACTTTCTGAACCTCGACAATGAGCAGTTCTTC. Its protein is CASSLNFLNLDNEQFF.

This clone was seen more than once but under ten times. The chain joins TRBV12-3 or TRBV12-4 to TRBJ1-5; 8 positions agree with TRBD1. The CDR3 length is 14 residues. Trimming removed 6 bases from V and 9 bases from J; junction bases left unmatched: 10. CDR3 sequence: CASSLGQGGLPQHF. In nucleotides, the CDR3 is TGTGCCAGCAGCCTTGGACAGGGCGGTTTGCCCCAGCATTTT.

This clone was seen a handful of times. The rearrangement links TRBV20-1 to TRBJ1-2, with D possibly matching TRBD1 (5 bases). The V gene's germline CDR1 is DFQATT and CDR2 SNEGSKA (reference sequence). The CDR3 has 15 amino acids. Trimming stripped 3 bases from V and 3 bases from J, with 17 bases between. Here the CDR3 reads CSASPSREGHYGYTF. The CDR3 DNA reads TGCAGTGCTAGCCCTTCCCGAGAGGGACACTATGGCTACACCTTC.

This clone was seen more than once but under ten times. Its ends do not fully match the called genes, so a read error is possible. The gene calls are TRBV6-1 and TRBJ2-7, with TRBD1 matching 8 bases. The CDR3 is made up of 15 amino acids. Germline CDR1 reads MNHNS; CDR2 reads SASEGT. The CDR3 DNA sequence: TGTTCCAGCAGTAACCCGACAGGGGTCTCCTACGAGCATCACTTC. The encoded protein is CSSSNPTGVSYEHHF.

The rearrangement joins TRBV27 to TRBJ1-1, with a weak D call TRBD1 (6 bases). The V gene's germline CDR1 is MNHEY and CDR2 SMNVEV (reference sequence). Trimming left V 1 base short and J 8 bases short, with 11 bases between. The CDR3 totals 13 residues. Written as DNA, the CDR3 is TGTGCCAGCAGTTTATTCAGGGGCGGGGAAGCTTTCTTT. It encodes CASSLFRGGEAFF.

This rearrangement joins TRBV20-1 to TRBJ2-4; tentative D call: TRBD2 (6 bases). This CDR3 spans 15 amino acids. Trimming removed 5 bases from V and 8 bases from J, with 22 bases in between. Germline V gene sequence: CDR1 DFQATT, CDR2 SNEGSKA (reference sequence). CDR3 DNA sequence: TGCAGTGCTCCCCCTCGGACTCCTAGGAGGGACATTCAGTACTTC. Encoded protein: CSAPPRTPRRDIQYF.

J is TRBJ1-6 and V is TRBV20-1, with 7 bases fitting TRBD1. The CDR3 length is 13 residues. V lost 6 bases and J lost 7; bases outside the gene matches: 6. Per the germline V gene, CDR1 is DFQATT and CDR2 is SNEGSKA (reference sequence). The CDR3 bases are TGCAGTGCCACGGAGACAGGGAATTCACCCCTCCACTTT. Translation gives CSATETGNSPLHF.

This clone was picked up many times. The chain combines TRBV20-1 with TRBJ1-6, with a possible D match to TRBD1 (6 bases). This CDR3 is built from 14 residues. Trimming cost V 3 bases and J 10 bases, with 16 bases left between them. The germline V gene has CDR1 DFQATT and CDR2 SNEGSKA (reference sequence). The CDR3 protein is CSARGTGWGSPLHF. The CDR3 DNA sequence: TGCAGTGCTAGGGGAACAGGGTGGGGATCACCCCTCCACTTT.

This sequence joins TRBV15 and TRBJ2-2; D may be TRBD2 (7 bases). Germline loops: CDR1 LNHNV, CDR2 YYDKDF (reference sequence). V was cut by 3 bases and J by 4 bases, with 15 bases left in between. The CDR3 length is 16 residues. The CDR3 DNA follows: TGTGCCACCAGCAGGGGGGAGGGGGTAGGCACCGGGGAGCTGTTTTTT. This sequence encodes CATSRGEGVGTGELFF.

This clone appeared a few times. V and J are TRBV6-1 and TRBJ2-1; possibly TRBD1 for D (5 bases). Per germline, CDR1 MNHNS and CDR2 SASEGT. The length of the CDR3 is 12 residues. Trimming left V 6 bases short and J 12 bases short, with 15 bases between. The chain's CDR3 is CASRPAQGWQFF. Here the CDR3 DNA reads TGTGCCAGCAGACCCGCCCAGGGCTGGCAGTTCTTC.

This clone was seen a handful of times. Other DNA sequences from this sample encode an identical CDR3 as well. The V call is TRBV2, the J call TRBJ2-7, with 8 bases that match TRBD2. The CDR3 totals 13 residues. Per the germline V gene, CDR1 is SNHLY and CDR2 is FYNNEI. With 8 bases clipped from V and 3 bases from J, the junction kept 6 bases outside the gene matches. The CDR3 sequence: CASAGGIDYEQYF. The DNA for the CDR3 is TGTGCCAGCGCGGGGGGTATTGACTACGAGCAGTACTTC.

This clone was detected only a few times. The rearrangement links TRBV11-2 to TRBJ1-2; TRBD1 aligns across 10 bases. Trimming took 1 base from V and 7 from J; bases not matched to a gene: 12. CDR1 and CDR2 from the germline V gene are SGHAT and FQNNGV. The CDR3 loop spans 17 amino acids. As DNA, the CDR3 is TGTGCCAGCAGCTTAGGAAGACAGGGGGCGCAGGTAGCTGGCTACACCTTC. Protein sequence: CASSLGRQGAQVAGYTF.

V is TRBV11-1 and J is TRBJ1-2; TRBD1 aligns across 8 bases. CDR1 is SGHAT, CDR2 FQDESV, per germline (reference sequence). Trimming removed 2 bases from V and 4 bases from J; junction bases left unmatched: 9. The CDR3 is made up of 16 amino acids. In nucleotides, the CDR3 is TGTGCCAGCAGCTTATGGCCACAGGGGGGCAGCTATGGCTACACCTTC. Its translation: CASSLWPQGGSYGYTF.

This clone appeared a few times. The rearrangement links TRBV12-3 or TRBV12-4 to TRBJ2-7; D possibly matches TRBD1 or TRBD2 (5 bases each). V lost 6 bases and J 3 bases, leaving 12 bases between the germline ends. This CDR3 has 13 amino acids. The CDR3 is CASRRDRGYEQYF. CDR3 nucleotide sequence: TGTGCCAGCAGAAGGGACCGCGGCTACGAGCAGTACTTC.

The rearrangement links TRBV27 to TRBJ2-5; no reliable D call. The CDR3 length is 15 residues. The germline gives CDR1 MNHEY, CDR2 SMNVEV (reference sequence). V was clipped by 2 bases and J by 5 bases, with 15 bases between them. The CDR3 spells CASSLRPSRGETQYF. In nucleotides, the CDR3 is TGTGCCAGCAGTTTAAGGCCGTCTCGCGGCGAGACCCAGTACTTC.

J is TRBJ2-7 and V is TRBV28; possibly TRBD1 for D (5 bases). The CDR3 covers 13 residues. V lost 6 bases and J lost 5, with 14 bases in between. Germline V gene data show CDR1 as MDHEN and CDR2 as SYDVKM. CDR3 loop: CASRVPGIHEQYF. CDR3 in DNA: TGTGCCAGCAGGGTTCCAGGGATCCACGAGCAGTACTTC.

Regarding this clone: One junction end does not reproduce the germline sequence, and a read error may be involved. This rearrangement joins TRBV7-8 to TRBJ1-1, with a weak D call TRBD1 (5 bases). This CDR3 spans 16 amino acids. Germline V CDR1 and CDR2: SGHVS, FQNEAQ. CDR3 bases: TGTGCCAGCAGCCTAGCGGTGGCTAAGAGGGGCACTGAAGCTTTCTTT. It yields the protein CASSLAVAKRGTEAFF.

V and J are TRBV7-2 and TRBJ2-3; D unclear. The germline V gene encodes CDR1 SGHTA and CDR2 FQGNSA. There are 14 residues in the CDR3. Trimming took off 3 bases at V and 2 bases at J, with 9 bases between the two ends. The CDR3 is CASSFEGITDTQYF. In DNA, the CDR3 is TGTGCCAGCAGCTTTGAAGGGATCACAGATACGCAGTATTTT.

This clone was seen a few times. The rearrangement uses TRBV15 and TRBJ2-7; maybe TRBD1 (6 bases). This CDR3 is 14 amino acids long. Trimming pared 2 bases from V and 4 bases from J, leaving 12 bases between. CDR1 LNHNV and CDR2 YYDKDF come from the germline V gene (reference sequence). The CDR3 sequence is CATSRTTTGYEQYF. The DNA of the CDR3 is TGTGCCACCAGCAGAACTACGACAGGATACGAGCAGTACTTC. The complete variable domain, with remaining parts taken from reference TRBV15 and TRBJ2-7, reads DAMVIQNPRYQVTQFGKPVTLSCSQTLNHNVMYWYQQKSSQAPKLLFHYYDKDFNNEADTPDNFQSRRPNTSFCFLDIRSPGLGDTAMYLCATSRTTTGYEQYFGPGTRLTVT.

By sample fraction, this clone is medium-sized (0.01 to 0.1%). The CDR3 region has the DNA TGTGCCAGCAGCCAAGGGCCAGGGTCCCTTGCCTACGAGCAGTACTTC. Protein: CASSQGPGSLAYEQYF. The rearrangement uses TRBV3-1 and TRBJ2-7; D is perhaps TRBD1 (5 bases). This CDR3 has 16 residues. CDR1 and CDR2 (germline): LGHDT, YNNKEL (reference sequence). V lost 1 base, J lost 2 bases, and 15 bases lay in between.